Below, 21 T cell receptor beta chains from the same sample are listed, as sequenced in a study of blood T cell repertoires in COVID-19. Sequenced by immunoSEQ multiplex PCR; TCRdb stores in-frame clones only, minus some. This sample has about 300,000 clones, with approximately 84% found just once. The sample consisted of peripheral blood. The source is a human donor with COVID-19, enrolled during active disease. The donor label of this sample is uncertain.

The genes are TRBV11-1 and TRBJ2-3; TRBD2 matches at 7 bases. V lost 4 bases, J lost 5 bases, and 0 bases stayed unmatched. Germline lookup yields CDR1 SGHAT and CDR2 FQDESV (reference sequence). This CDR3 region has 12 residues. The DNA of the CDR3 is TGTGCCAGCAGCTCTAGCGGAGATACGCAGTATTTT. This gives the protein CASSSSGDTQYF.

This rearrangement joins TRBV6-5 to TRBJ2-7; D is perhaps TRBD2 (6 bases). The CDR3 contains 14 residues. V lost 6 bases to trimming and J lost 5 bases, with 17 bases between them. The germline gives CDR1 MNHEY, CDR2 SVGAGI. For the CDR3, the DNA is TGTGCCAGCAGAACGGGGGAGTTCGTCAACGAGCAGTACTTC. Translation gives CASRTGEFVNEQYF.

The CDR3 loop is CASGWSAGNTGELFF. The CDR3 coding sequence is TGTGCCAGCGGGTGGAGCGCCGGTAACACCGGGGAGCTGTTTTTT. The chain carries TRBV6-5 and TRBJ2-2; D is unresolved. Germline lookup yields CDR1 MNHEY and CDR2 SVGAGI. The CDR3 runs 15 residues. The V end lost 8 bases, the J end lost 2 bases, and 15 bases lay between the germline ends.

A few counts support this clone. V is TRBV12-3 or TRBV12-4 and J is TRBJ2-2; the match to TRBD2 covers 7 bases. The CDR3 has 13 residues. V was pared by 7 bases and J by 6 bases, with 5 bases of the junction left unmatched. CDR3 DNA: TGTGCCAGCACTCGGACTAGTGCCGGGGAGCTGTTTTTT. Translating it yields CASTRTSAGELFF.

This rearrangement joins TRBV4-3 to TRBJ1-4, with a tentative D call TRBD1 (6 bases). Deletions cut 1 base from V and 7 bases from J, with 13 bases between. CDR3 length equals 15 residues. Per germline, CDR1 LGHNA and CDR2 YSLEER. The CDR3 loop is CASSQVVQGGEKLFF. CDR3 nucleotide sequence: TGCGCCAGCAGCCAAGTTGTACAGGGTGGTGAAAAACTGTTTTTT.

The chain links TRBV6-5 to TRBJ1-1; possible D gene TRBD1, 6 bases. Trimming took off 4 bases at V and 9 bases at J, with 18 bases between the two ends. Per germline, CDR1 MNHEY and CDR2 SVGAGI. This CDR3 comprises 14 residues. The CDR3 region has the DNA TGTGCCAGCAGTTTCAGGGGCGCGAAACAGAAAGCTTTCTTT. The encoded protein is CASSFRGAKQKAFF.

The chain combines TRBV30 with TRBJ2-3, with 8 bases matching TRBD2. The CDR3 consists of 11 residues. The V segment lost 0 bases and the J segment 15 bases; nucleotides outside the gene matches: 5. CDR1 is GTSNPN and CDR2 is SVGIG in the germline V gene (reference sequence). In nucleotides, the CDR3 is TGTGCCTGGAGTGTGGGTAGCGGGGATTATTTT. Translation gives CAWSVGSGDYF.

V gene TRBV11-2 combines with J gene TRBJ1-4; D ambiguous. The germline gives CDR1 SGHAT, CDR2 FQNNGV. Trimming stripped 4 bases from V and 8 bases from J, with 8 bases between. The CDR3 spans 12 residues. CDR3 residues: CASSSRVEKLFF. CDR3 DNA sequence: TGTGCCAGCAGCTCCCGGGTGGAAAAACTGTTTTTT.

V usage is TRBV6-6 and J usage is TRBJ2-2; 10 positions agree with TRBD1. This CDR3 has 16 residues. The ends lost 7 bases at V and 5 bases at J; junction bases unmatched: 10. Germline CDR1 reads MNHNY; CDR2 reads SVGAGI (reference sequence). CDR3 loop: CASNSDRGRGTGELFF. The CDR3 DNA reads TGTGCCAGCAACAGTGACAGGGGGCGCGGTACCGGGGAGCTGTTTTTT.

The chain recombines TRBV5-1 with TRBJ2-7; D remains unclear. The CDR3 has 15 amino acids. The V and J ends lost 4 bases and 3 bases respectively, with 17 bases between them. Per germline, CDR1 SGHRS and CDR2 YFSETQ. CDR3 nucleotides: TGCGCCAGCAGCCCCCCAGGTAAGCCTTTCTACGAGCAGTACTTC. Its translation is CASSPPGKPFYEQYF.

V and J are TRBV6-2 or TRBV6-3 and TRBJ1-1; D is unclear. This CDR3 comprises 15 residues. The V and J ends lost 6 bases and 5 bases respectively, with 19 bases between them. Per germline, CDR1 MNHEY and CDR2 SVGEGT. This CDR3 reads CASSEGTLWRTEAFF. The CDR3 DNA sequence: TGTGCCAGCAGCGAGGGCACCCTCTGGAGGACTGAAGCTTTCTTT.

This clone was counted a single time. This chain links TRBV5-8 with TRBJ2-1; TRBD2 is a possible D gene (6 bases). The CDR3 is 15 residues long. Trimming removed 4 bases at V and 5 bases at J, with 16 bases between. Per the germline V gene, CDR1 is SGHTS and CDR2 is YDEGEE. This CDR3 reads CASSNPLRGNNEQFF. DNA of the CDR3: TGTGCCAGCAGCAACCCGCTTCGGGGGAACAATGAGCAGTTCTTC.

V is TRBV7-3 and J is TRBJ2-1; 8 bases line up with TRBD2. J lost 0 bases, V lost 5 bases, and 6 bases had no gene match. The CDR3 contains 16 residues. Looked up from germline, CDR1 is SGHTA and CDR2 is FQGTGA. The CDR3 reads CASSPTSVSSYNEQFF. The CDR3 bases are TGTGCCAGCAGCCCGACTAGCGTAAGCTCCTACAATGAGCAGTTCTTC.

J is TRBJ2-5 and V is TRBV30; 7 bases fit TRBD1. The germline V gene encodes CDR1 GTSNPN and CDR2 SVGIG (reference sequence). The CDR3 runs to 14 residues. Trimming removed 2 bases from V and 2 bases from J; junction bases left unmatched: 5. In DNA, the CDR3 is TGTGCCTGGAGTTCCCGGGACAGTCAAGAGACCCAGTACTTC. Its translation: CAWSSRDSQETQYF. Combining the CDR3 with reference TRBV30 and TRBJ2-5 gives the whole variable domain SQTIHQWPATLVQPVGSPLSLECTVEGTSNPNLYWYRQAAGRGLQLLFYSVGIGQISSEVPQNLSASRPQDRQFILSSKKLLLSDSGFYLCAWSSRDSQETQYFGPGTRLLVL.

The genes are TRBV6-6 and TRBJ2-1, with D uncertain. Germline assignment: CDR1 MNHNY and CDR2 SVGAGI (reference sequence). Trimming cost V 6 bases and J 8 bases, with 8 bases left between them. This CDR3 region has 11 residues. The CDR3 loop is CASSQSYEQFF. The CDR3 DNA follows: TGTGCCAGCAGCCAGTCGTATGAGCAGTTCTTC.

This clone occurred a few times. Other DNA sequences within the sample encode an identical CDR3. The CDR3 loop is CASSLVAVYEQYF. The DNA for the CDR3 is TGTGCCAGCAGCTTGGTAGCAGTGTACGAGCAGTACTTC. The rearrangement joins TRBV5-8 to TRBJ2-7; D remains ambiguous. V was trimmed by 0 bases and J by 4 bases, leaving 8 bases between them. In germline, CDR1 is SGHTS, CDR2 YDEGEE. This CDR3 spans 13 amino acids. Variable domain in full (rest from reference TRBV5-8 and TRBJ2-7): EAGVTQSPTHLIKTRGQQATLRCSPISGHTSVYWYQQALGLGLQFLLWYDEGEERNRGNFPPRFSGRQFPNYSSELNVNALELEDSALYLCASSLVAVYEQYFGPGTRLTVT.

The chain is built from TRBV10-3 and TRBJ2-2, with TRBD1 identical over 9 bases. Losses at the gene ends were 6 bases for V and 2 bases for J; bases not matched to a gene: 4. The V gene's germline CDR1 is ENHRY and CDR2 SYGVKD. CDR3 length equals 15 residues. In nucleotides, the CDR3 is TGTGCCATCAGGGGGGGACAGGGAAACACCGGGGAGCTGTTTTTT. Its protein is CAIRGGQGNTGELFF.

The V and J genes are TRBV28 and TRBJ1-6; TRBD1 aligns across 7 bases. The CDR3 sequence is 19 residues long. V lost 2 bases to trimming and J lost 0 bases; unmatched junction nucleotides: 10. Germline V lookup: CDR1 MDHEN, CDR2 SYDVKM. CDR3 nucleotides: TGTGCCAGCAGTTTAAGGGCGTTGGGACAGAGCTCCTATAATTCACCCCTCCACTTT. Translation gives CASSLRALGQSSYNSPLHF. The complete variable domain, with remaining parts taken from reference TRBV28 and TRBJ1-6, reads DVKVTQSSRYLVKRTGEKVFLECVQDMDHENMFWYRQDPGLGLRLIYFSYDVKMKEKGDIPEGYSVSREKKERFSLILESASTNQTSMYLCASSLRALGQSSYNSPLHFGNGTRLTVT.

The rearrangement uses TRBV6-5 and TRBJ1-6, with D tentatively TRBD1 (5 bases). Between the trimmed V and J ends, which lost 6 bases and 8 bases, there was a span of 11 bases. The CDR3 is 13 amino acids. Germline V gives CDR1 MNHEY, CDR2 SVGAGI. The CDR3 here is CASRQVGDSPLHF. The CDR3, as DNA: TGTGCCAGCAGACAGGTTGGCGATTCACCCCTCCACTTT.

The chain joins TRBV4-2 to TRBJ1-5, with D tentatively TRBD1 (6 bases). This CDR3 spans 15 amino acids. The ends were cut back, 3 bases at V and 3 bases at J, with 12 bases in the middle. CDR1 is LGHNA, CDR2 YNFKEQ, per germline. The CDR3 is CASSQDGQHNQPQHF. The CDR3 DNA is TGTGCCAGCAGCCAGGACGGACAGCACAATCAGCCCCAGCATTTT.

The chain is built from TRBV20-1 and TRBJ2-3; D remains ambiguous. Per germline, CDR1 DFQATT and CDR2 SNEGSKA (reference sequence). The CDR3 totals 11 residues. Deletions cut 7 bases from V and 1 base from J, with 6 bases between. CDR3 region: CSVEGTDTQYF. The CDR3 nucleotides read TGCAGTGTTGAGGGCACAGATACGCAGTATTTT.